This passage covers 11 T cell receptor beta chains from one sample sequenced in a study of T cells in Graves' hyperthyroidism and ophthalmopathy. RNA transcripts served as the template for amplifying TCR beta CDR3 regions. During a first-round RT-PCR of the TCR CDR3, the HTBI primer set was used. MiXCR, applied by TCRdb to the multiplex PCR reads, yields one record per CDR3 protein. The sample lists a few hundred thousand distinct CDR3 sequences, roughly 13% seen once, with 5% to 6% in the top ten. The sample consisted of blood. These receptors were taken from a woman aged 18-29 years with Graves' hyperthyroidism.

Ten or more counts support this clonotype. The chain combines TRBV6-1 with TRBJ1-1, with unresolved D. CDR1 and CDR2 (germline): MNHNS, SASEGT. The CDR3 length is 14 residues. V lost 5 bases to trimming and J lost 0 bases, with 10 bases between them. The CDR3 DNA sequence: TGTGCCAGCAGTTATACACCGCTGAACACTGAAGCTTTCTTT. Protein sequence: CASSYTPLNTEAFF.

The sample holds a few counts of this clonotype. The V call is TRBV6-5, the J call TRBJ1-6, with a tentative D call TRBD1 (5 bases). Germline CDR1 is MNHEY and CDR2 is SVGAGI. This CDR3 is 15 amino acids long. The V end lost 2 bases, the J end lost 5 bases, and 10 bases lay between the germline ends. DNA for the CDR3: TGTGCCAGCAGTTACGGGTCAGGGAATAATTCACCCCTCCACTTT. Protein product: CASSYGSGNNSPLHF.

This clonotype has ten or more counts. The rearrangement links TRBV28 to TRBJ2-1, with D maybe TRBD1 (5 bases). This CDR3 is 11 amino acids long. V gave up 5 bases and J gave up 9 bases, with 8 bases separating them. Germline assignment: CDR1 MDHEN and CDR2 SYDVKM. In DNA form, the CDR3 reads TGTGCCAGCAGTAGGGGTGGTGAGCAGTTCTTC. Translation: CASSRGGEQFF.

This clonotype was counted only a few times. The rearrangement joins TRBV5-6 to TRBJ2-1, with D tentatively TRBD2 (6 bases). Trimming took 8 bases from V and 5 from J, leaving 17 bases between them. Germline loops: CDR1 SGHDT, CDR2 YYEEEE. CDR3 length: 14 residues. The CDR3 DNA is TGTGCCAGTGCGGAGGGACTGACCCACAATGAGCAGTTCTTC. Translating gives CASAEGLTHNEQFF.

This clonotype showed up many times. The chain is built from TRBV6-1 and TRBJ2-7; no reliable D call. Trimming took off 0 bases at V and 0 bases at J, with 9 bases between the two ends. The CDR3 extends over 15 amino acids. The germline CDR1 and CDR2 sequences are MNHNS and SASEGT. CDR3 sequence (DNA): TGTGCCAGCAGTGAAGCGCCGGAGAGCTCCTACGAGCAGTACTTC. Its translation: CASSEAPESSYEQYF.

The gene calls are TRBV5-1 and TRBJ1-1; a weak D match, TRBD1 (6 bases). The length of the CDR3 is 15 residues. Germline-derived CDR1 and CDR2 are SGHRS and YFSETQ. V lost 6 bases, J lost 2 bases, and 17 bases lay in between. The chain's CDR3 is CASTLSPDSNTEAFF. Written as DNA, the CDR3 is TGCGCCAGCACCTTAAGTCCGGACAGCAACACTGAAGCTTTCTTT.

This chain connects TRBV20-1 to TRBJ2-5; weak D call: TRBD2 (6 bases). Trimming pared 5 bases from V and 5 bases from J, leaving 15 bases between. Germline CDR1 is DFQATT and CDR2 is SNEGSKA (reference sequence). This CDR3 comprises 13 residues. The CDR3 nucleotides are TGCAGTGCTCCCCTCGCGGGATGGGAGACCCAGTACTTC. It yields the protein CSAPLAGWETQYF.

This rearrangement joins TRBV18 to TRBJ1-4; TRBD1 aligns across 8 bases. Germline trimming cut 2 bases from V and 8 bases from J; bases unmatched to any gene: 10. The length of the CDR3 is 16 residues. Germline V gives CDR1 KGHSH, CDR2 LQKENI. The CDR3 region has the DNA TGTGCCAGCTCACCAAAGAGAGGACAGGGAAACGAAAAACTGTTTTTT. Amino acids: CASSPKRGQGNEKLFF.

The chain employs TRBV19 and TRBJ1-6; D ambiguous. Germline CDR1 and CDR2: LNHDA and SQIVND (reference sequence). The CDR3 is 13 residues long. The V end lost 7 bases, the J end lost 3 bases, and 7 bases lay between the germline ends. The DNA for the CDR3 is TGTGCCAGTAAATCGGTCTATAATTCACCCCTCCACTTT. It yields the protein CASKSVYNSPLHF.

This clonotype was counted many times. CDR3 residues: CASSLSVGQHTGELFF. CDR3 DNA: TGTGCCAGCAGTTTATCGGTGGGACAACACACCGGGGAGCTGTTTTTT. The genes are TRBV27 and TRBJ2-2; the D gene is possibly TRBD1 (6 bases). V shed 0 bases and J shed 3 bases, with 11 bases lying between them. This CDR3 contains 16 residues. Germline loops: CDR1 MNHEY, CDR2 SMNVEV (reference sequence).

This clonotype showed up just a few times. The V call is TRBV29-1, the J call TRBJ2-7, with D perhaps matching TRBD1 or TRBD2 (5 bases each). With 6 bases removed from V and 4 bases from J, the gap between germline ends came to 10 bases. Per the germline V gene, CDR1 is SQVTM and CDR2 is ANQGSEA. This CDR3 is built from 11 residues. For the CDR3, the DNA is TGCAGCGTGGGGGTATCTTACGAGCAGTACTTC. Translating gives CSVGVSYEQYF.